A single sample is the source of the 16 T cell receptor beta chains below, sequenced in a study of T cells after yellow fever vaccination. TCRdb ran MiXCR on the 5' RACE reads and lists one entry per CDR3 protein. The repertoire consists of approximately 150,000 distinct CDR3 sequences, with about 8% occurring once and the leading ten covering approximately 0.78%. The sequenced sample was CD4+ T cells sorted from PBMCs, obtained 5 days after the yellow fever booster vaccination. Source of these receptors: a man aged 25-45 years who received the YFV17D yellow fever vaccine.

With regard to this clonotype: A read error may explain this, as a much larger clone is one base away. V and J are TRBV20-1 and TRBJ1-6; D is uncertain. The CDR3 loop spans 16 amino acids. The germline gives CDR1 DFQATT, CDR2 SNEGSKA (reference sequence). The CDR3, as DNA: TGCTGTGCTCCGGACGGACTAATCACCTATAATTCACCCCTCCACTTT. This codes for CCAPDGLITYNSPLHF.

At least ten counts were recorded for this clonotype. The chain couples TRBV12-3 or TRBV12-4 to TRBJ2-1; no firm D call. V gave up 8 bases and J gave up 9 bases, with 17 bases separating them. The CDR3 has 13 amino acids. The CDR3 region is CASGYRPGSEQFF. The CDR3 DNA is TGTGCCAGCGGCTACCGACCTGGTTCTGAGCAGTTCTTC.

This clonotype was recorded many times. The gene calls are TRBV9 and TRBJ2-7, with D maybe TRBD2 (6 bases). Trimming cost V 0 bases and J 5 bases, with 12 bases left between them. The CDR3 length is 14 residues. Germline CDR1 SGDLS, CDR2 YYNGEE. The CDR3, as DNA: TGTGCCAGCAGCGTAGGTCCTAGCGCAGACGAGCAGTACTTC. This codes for CASSVGPSADEQYF.

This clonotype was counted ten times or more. CDR3 amino acids: CASSWGQLNTEAFF. CDR3 nucleotide sequence: TGTGCCAGCAGCTGGGGACAGCTGAACACTGAAGCTTTCTTT. The V and J genes are TRBV7-2 and TRBJ1-1; 7 bases map to TRBD1. Trimming at V came to 4 bases and at J to 0 bases, leaving 2 bases not matched to a gene. CDR3 length: 14 amino acids. Germline V lookup: CDR1 SGHTA, CDR2 FQGNSA.

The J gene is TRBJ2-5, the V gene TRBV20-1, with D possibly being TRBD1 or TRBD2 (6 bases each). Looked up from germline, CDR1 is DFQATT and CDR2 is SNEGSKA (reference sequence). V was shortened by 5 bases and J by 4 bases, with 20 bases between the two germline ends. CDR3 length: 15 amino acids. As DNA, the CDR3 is TGCAGTGCTTACTTAGCGCTCGGGGGCGGAGAGACCCAGTACTTC. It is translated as CSAYLALGGGETQYF.

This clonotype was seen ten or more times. CDR3 protein: CASSLRGPYEQYF. The CDR3 DNA reads TGTGCCAGCAGCTTACGGGGTCCCTACGAGCAGTACTTC. V usage is TRBV7-2 and J usage is TRBJ2-7, with a weak D call TRBD2 (5 bases). Germline V gene sequence: CDR1 SGHTA, CDR2 FQGNSA. This CDR3 has 13 residues. The V end lost 2 bases, the J end lost 2 bases, and 7 bases lay between the germline ends.

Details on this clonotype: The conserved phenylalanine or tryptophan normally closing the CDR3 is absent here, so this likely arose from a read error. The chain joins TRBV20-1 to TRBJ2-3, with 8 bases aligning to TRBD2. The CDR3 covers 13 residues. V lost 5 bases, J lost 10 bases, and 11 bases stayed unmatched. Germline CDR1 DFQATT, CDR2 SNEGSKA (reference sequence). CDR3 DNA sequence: TGCAGTGCTCAGTCAGTTAGCGGGATAGCGCAGTATTTA. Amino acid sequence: CSAQSVSGIAQYL.

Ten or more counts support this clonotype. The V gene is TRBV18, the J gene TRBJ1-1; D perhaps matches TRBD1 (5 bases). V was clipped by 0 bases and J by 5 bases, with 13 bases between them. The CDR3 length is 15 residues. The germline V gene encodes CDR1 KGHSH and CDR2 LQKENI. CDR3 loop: CASSPPGGGRTEAFF. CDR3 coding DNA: TGTGCCAGCTCACCACCGGGGGGAGGGCGAACTGAAGCTTTCTTT.

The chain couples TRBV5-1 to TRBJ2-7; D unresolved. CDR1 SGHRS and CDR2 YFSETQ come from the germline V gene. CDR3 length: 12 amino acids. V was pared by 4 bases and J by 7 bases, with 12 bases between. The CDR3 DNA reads TGCGCCAGCAGCATGGACGAGAGGGAGCAGTACTTC. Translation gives CASSMDEREQYF.

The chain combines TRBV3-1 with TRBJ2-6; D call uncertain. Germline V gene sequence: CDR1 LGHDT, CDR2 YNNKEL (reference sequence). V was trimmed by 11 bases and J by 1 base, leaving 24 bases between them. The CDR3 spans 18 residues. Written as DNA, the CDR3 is TGTGCCCGCTGTTTAGTCCTTGGCGGCGGTTCTGGGGCCAACGTCCTGACTTTC. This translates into CARCLVLGGGSGANVLTF.

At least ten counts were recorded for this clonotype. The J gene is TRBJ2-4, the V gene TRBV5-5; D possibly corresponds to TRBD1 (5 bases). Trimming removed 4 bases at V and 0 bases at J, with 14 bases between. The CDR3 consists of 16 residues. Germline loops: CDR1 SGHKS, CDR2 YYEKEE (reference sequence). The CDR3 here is CASSQTRTLAKNIQYF. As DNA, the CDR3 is TGTGCCAGCAGCCAGACCCGGACACTAGCCAAAAACATTCAGTACTTC.

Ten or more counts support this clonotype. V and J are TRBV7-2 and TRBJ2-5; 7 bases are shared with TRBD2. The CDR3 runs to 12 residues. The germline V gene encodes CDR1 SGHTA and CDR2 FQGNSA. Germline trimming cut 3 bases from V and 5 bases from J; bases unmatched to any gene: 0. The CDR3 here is CASSFGGETQYF. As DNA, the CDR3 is TGTGCCAGCAGCTTCGGGGGGGAGACCCAGTACTTC.

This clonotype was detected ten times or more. The CDR3 reads CASSRWQIASGNTIYF. The CDR3 bases are TGTGCCAGCAGCCGATGGCAGATAGCCTCTGGAAACACCATATATTTT. The V call is TRBV11-2, the J call TRBJ1-3, with D uncertain. Germline assignment: CDR1 SGHAT and CDR2 FQNNGV. Trimming took 5 bases from V and 0 from J, leaving 14 bases between them. The CDR3 runs 16 residues.

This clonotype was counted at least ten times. CDR3 amino acids: CATSRHTGNEQFF. In nucleotides, the CDR3 is TGTGCCACCAGCAGACATACCGGCAATGAGCAGTTCTTC. The chain couples TRBV15 to TRBJ2-1; no clear D gene. V lost 2 bases, J lost 6 bases, and 8 bases lay in between. CDR3 length: 13 residues. Germline values: CDR1 LNHNV, CDR2 YYDKDF (reference sequence).

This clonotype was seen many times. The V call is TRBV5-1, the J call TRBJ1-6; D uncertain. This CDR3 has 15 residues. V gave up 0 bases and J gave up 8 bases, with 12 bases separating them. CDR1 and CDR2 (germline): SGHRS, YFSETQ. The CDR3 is CASSLDGRRDSPLHF. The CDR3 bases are TGCGCCAGCAGCTTGGATGGCAGGAGGGATTCACCCCTCCACTTT.

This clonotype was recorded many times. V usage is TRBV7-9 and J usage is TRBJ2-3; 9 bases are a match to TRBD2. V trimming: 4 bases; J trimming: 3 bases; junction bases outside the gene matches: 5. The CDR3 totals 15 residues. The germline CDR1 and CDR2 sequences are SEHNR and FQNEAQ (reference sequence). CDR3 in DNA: TGTGCCAGCAGCTCCTCCGGACTAGCGACAGATACGCAGTATTTT. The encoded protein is CASSSSGLATDTQYF.